This T cell receptor beta chain was sequenced in a study of blood T cell repertoires in COVID-19. Germline V CDR1 and CDR2: SGHTA, FQGNSA. The V gene lost 6 bases and the J gene lost 6 bases, with 20 bases spanning the gap. The CDR3 is 15 amino acids. Authors' methods: Nucleated cell number was recorded as an estimate derived from reference gene primer amplification. TCRdb keeps only in-frame clones here, not all; method: immunoSEQ multiplex PCR. Clone size and V and J calls were adopted from that table, with D and trimming inferred from the DNA. Of approximately 70,000 clones listed, about 80% are singletons.

The receptor's source is a woman aged 70-85 years with acute or convalescent COVID-19. The sequenced sample was peripheral blood. The chain combines TRBV7-2 with TRBJ1-2; D is possibly TRBD1 (6 bases). CDR3 nucleotides: TGTGCCAGCAGAGAGGATCACTACAGGGTCGATGGCTACACCTTC. This sequence encodes CASREDHYRVDGYTF.